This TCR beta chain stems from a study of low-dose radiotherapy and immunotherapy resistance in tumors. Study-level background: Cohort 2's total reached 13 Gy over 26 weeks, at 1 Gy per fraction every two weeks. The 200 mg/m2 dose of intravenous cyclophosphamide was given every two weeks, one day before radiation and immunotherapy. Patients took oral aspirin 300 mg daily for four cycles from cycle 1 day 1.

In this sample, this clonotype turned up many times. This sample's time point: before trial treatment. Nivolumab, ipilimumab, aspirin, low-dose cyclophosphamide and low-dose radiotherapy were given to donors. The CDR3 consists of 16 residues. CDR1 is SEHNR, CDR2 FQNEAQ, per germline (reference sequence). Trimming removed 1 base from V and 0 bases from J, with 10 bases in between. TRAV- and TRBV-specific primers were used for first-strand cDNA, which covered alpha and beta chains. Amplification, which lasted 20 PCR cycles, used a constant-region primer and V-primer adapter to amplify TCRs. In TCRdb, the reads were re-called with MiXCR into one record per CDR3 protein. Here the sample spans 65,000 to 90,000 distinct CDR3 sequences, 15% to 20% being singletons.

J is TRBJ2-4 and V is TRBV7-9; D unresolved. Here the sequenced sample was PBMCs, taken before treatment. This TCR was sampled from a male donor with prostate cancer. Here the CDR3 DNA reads TGTGCCAGCAGCTTAGGGGCAGGAAGAGCCAAAAACATTCAGTACTTC. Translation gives CASSLGAGRAKNIQYF. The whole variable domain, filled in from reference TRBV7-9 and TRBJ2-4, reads DTGVSQNPRHKITKRGQNVTFRCDPISEHNRLYWYRQTLGQGPEFLTYFQNEAQLEKSRLLSDRFSAERPKGSFSTLEIQRTEQGDSAMYLCASSLGAGRAKNIQYFGAGTRLSVL.